The present entry profiles one T cell receptor beta chain with its context. RNA totalling about 0.45 to 1 ug underwent reverse transcription with random hexamers. Across 54 Vbeta and 13 Jbeta, immunoSEQ multiplex PCR amplified TCR beta CDR3. Each CDR3 protein gets one entry after TCRdb re-called the immunoSEQ multiplex PCR reads with MiXCR. The sample has 170,000 or so distinct CDR3 sequences, 85% to 95% seen once. The data were obtained in a study of CD8 T cells in Susac syndrome. The T cells that were sequenced for TCR beta were CD8+ and CD4+ cells from blood. Bulk CD8+ and CD4+ cells came from magnetic negative isolation; CD8+ TEMRA by FACS. The sample was CD4+ T cells from PBMCs. This clonotype was obtained from a human donor with multiple sclerosis.

CDR3 sequence reads: CASSFYSGPTDTQYF. In DNA, the CDR3 is TGTGCCAGCAGCTTCTATAGCGGACCCACAGATACGCAGTATTTT. The rearrangement joins TRBV7-2 to TRBJ2-3; perhaps TRBD2 as D (6 bases). Germline CDR1 and CDR2: SGHTA and FQGNSA. This CDR3 has 15 residues. V gave up 3 bases and J gave up 2 bases, with 12 bases separating them.